This TCR beta chain was captured by sequencing in a study of beta chain features in type 1 diabetes. This clone occurred a few times. No antigen is known for it. Other DNA sequences of this sample code for an identical CDR3. Isolated RNA was reverse transcribed in full, so expressed TCRB transcripts were sequenced. The average output of naive, central memory and regulatory T cell samples was about 3.3 million reads. Here immunoSEQ multiplex PCR was the method, and the copy in TCRdb shows in-frame clones only, minus some. The sample consists of 600,000 to 700,000 clones, around 11% of them appearing once. V was cut by 1 base and J by 15 bases, with 10 bases left in between. The CDR3 spans 12 residues. Germline V CDR1 and CDR2: MGHDK, SYGVNS. Study-level findings and limits: Researchers report that Type 1 diabetes patients had moderately but significantly shorter TCRB CDR3s across all four CD4+ subsets. Comparison showed that naive, central memory and Treg TCRB repertoires appeared more similar among patients than among healthy donors. Because the template was cDNA, high-expressing cells might be over-represented.

What was sequenced was naive CD4+ T cells from blood. The chain combines TRBV25-1 with TRBJ1-6; D might be TRBD1 (6 bases). The receptor was derived from a man younger than 45 with type 1 diabetes. The CDR3 DNA reads TGTGCCAGCAGTGAATGGGGGCGGCTCCTCCACTTT. As protein: CASSEWGRLLHF. Based on the CDR3 plus reference TRBV25-1 and TRBJ1-6, the full variable domain is EADIYQTPRYLVIGTGKKITLECSQTMGHDKMYWYQQDPGMELHLIHYSYGVNSTEKGDLSSESTVSRIRTEHFPLTLESARPSHTSQYLCASSEWGRLLHFGNGTRLTVT.